The TCR beta chain under discussion was sequenced for a study of T-cell reconstitution after alpha-beta-depleted transplantation in children. Study-wide findings and caveats: Reports say that about two months after transplant, the alpha-beta T cells came out of several hundred graft clones that had expanded. The main origin of T-cell counts and diversity one year after transplant was newly produced T cells. Surviving recipient T cells and thymic progenitors accounted for the high day-60 TCRbeta diversity observed in some patients.

Between the trimmed V and J ends, which lost 0 bases and 3 bases, there was a span of 15 bases. CDR3 length: 17 residues. Germline V lookup: CDR1 MGHRA, CDR2 YSYEKL. This clonotype was detected only a few times. No antigen is known for it. Researchers prepared the TCRbeta library using unique molecular identifiers, the study reports. TCRdb redid the calling of the PCR reads with MiXCR, one entry per CDR3 protein. The profile shows fewer than 550,000 distinct CDR3 sequences, about an eighth of them singletons. The rearrangement links TRBV4-1 to TRBJ1-5, with D unclear. The sequencing used PBMCs, mostly from graft donor cells, collected 180 days after TCRalphabeta/CD19-depleted stem cell transplant. The TCR was taken from a female patient younger than 10 who had a stem cell transplant for aplastic anemia, so the T cells may come from the graft donor. DNA for the CDR3: TGCGCCAGCAGCCAAGAAATAGGGCGGGGTCACAATCAGCCCCAGCATTTT. It yields the protein CASSQEIGRGHNQPQHF.